Listed below are T cell receptor beta chains from one sample, sequenced in a study of blood T cell repertoires in COVID-19. Repertoires were generated with immunoSEQ multiplex PCR, while TCRdb's copy carries only in-frame clones and drops some. Among 350,000 to 400,000 clones listed, 85% to 90% were seen once. The sequenced sample consisted of PBMCs or T cells enriched from blood (not recorded which). Receptors were obtained from a man between 18 and 35 years old who had recovered from COVID-19. Both conserved end residues are part of each CDR3. A D gene is named only where the DNA matches it firmly. The size entry is marked missing in some rows and otherwise reads once, few, many or a size class.

.	TRBV12-3/TRBV12-4	TRBJ1-5	.	TGTGCCAGCAGTCCTCAGGGCAATCAGCCCCAGCATTTT	CASSPQGNQPQHF
.	TRBV19	TRBJ2-7	TRBD1	TGTGCCACCGCCCGGGACAGGGGGTCCTACGAGCAGTACTTC	CATARDRGSYEQYF
.	TRBV19	TRBJ2-2	.	TGTGCCAGTAGTCCCAGTTGGCCTCCCGGGGAGCTGTTTTTT	CASSPSWPPGELFF
.	TRBV28	TRBJ1-5	TRBD1	TGTGCCAGCAGTTTCGAGTGGGGACAGGGCGGCAATCAGCCCCAGCATTTT	CASSFEWGQGGNQPQHF
.	TRBV28	TRBJ2-7	.	TGTGCCAGCAGTTTATCAAGGGGGAGGGGAAACTACGAGCAGTACTTC	CASSLSRGRGNYEQYF
once	TRBV10-1	TRBJ1-1	.	TGCGCCTCCCGGGCAGGGAGGGACACTGAAGCTTTCTTT	CASRAGRDTEAFF
.	TRBV7-3	TRBJ2-1	.	TGTGCCAGCAGCCTCGGCGGCGTCCTCTCCTACAATGAGCAGTTCTTC	CASSLGGVLSYNEQFF
once	TRBV5-1	TRBJ1-5	.	TGCGCCAGCAGCTTGGAGGGAGTGGGAAATCAGCCCCAGCATTTT	CASSLEGVGNQPQHF
once	TRBV7-7	TRBJ2-1	TRBD2	TGTGCCAGCAGCTTAGGCCTAGCGGGAGATAATGAGCAGTTCTTC	CASSLGLAGDNEQFF
.	TRBV4-1	TRBJ2-1	TRBD1	TGCGCCAGCAGCCTTTATACAACAGGGGAAAAACACAATGAGCAGTTCTTC	CASSLYTTGEKHNEQFF
.	TRBV27	TRBJ2-3	TRBD2	TGTGCCAGCAGCTACGTACCGAGCGGGAGCGGCTCAGATACGCAGTATTTT	CASSYVPSGSGSDTQYF
.	TRBV6-5	TRBJ2-1	.	TGTGCCAGCAGAGGCTCTGGACTCTATAATGAGCAGTTCTTC	CASRGSGLYNEQFF
.	TRBV30	TRBJ1-5	.	TGTGCCTGGAGTCGAAACAGTATCAATCAGCCCCAGCATTTT	CAWSRNSINQPQHF
.	TRBV9	TRBJ1-4	.	TGTGCCAGCAGCCCGACCGGGGGGCTAGTAAGTGAAAAACTGTTTTTT	CASSPTGGLVSEKLFF
.	TRBV27	TRBJ2-3	.	TGTGCCAGCAGTTTCATCCTGGCAGGGGCCACAGATACGCAGTATTTT	CASSFILAGATDTQYF
.	TRBV28	TRBJ2-7	TRBD1	TGTGCCAGCAGGACCGGACAGGACTTAGGCTACGAGCAGTACTTC	CASRTGQDLGYEQYF
.	TRBV13	TRBJ1-2	.	TGTGCCAGCAGCTCCCTTTCTTTCCCCGCCGACAGGTTGGATGGCTACACCTTC	CASSSLSFPADRLDGYTF
.	TRBV27	TRBJ1-2	TRBD1	TGTGCCAGCAGTTTACGCCAGGGGGGCTATGGCTACACCTTC	CASSLRQGGYGYTF
.	TRBV6-6	TRBJ1-2	TRBD1	TGTGCCAGCAGTCCTCCCTTGGACAGGGTCGATGGCTACACCTTC	CASSPPLDRVDGYTF
.	TRBV24-1	TRBJ1-6	.	TGTGCCACCAATATAAGCGACGGAGAAAATTCACCCCTCCACTTT	CATNISDGENSPLHF
.	TRBV5-5	TRBJ1-1	.	TGTGCCAGCAGCTTGCGGGTCACAGGGCTGAACACTGAAGCTTTCTTT	CASSLRVTGLNTEAFF
.	TRBV11-1	TRBJ2-3	TRBD2	TGTGCCAGCAGACGAGGGACTAGCGCACCGGAGCAGTATTTT	CASRRGTSAPEQYF
few	TRBV27	TRBJ1-2	.	TGTGCCAGCAGTTTCCAGGGCTTAGTATCAAACTATGGCTACACCTTC	CASSFQGLVSNYGYTF
.	TRBV10-3	TRBJ1-2	TRBD1	TGTGCCATCAGGGGGACAGACTCGGTCCATGGCTACACCTTC	CAIRGTDSVHGYTF
.	TRBV18	TRBJ2-1	.	TGTGCCAGCTCCCAAGGGGTGGGCCTCTACAATGAGCAGTTCTTC	CASSQGVGLYNEQFF
once	TRBV5-1	TRBJ1-1	.	TGCGCCAGCAGCTCGGAACCCACGGGAAACACTGAAGCTTTCTTT	CASSSEPTGNTEAFF
.	TRBV19	TRBJ2-7	TRBD2	TGTGCCAGTAGTTTAGGCGGGAGCCCCAATCCCTACGAGCAGTACTTC	CASSLGGSPNPYEQYF